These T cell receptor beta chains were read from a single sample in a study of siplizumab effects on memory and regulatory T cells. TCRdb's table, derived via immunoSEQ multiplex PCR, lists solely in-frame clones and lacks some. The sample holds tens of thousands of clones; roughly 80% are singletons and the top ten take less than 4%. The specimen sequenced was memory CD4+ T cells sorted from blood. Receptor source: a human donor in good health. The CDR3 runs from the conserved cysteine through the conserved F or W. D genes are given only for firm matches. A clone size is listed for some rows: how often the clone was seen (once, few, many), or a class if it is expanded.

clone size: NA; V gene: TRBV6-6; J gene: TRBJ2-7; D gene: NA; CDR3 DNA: TGTGCCAGCAGTTATTATGGGGACGAGCAGTACTTC; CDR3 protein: CASSYYGDEQYF
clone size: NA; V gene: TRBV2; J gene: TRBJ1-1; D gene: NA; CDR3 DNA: TGTGCCAGCAGCGCGGACAGCCCCCATAAGAACACTGAAGCTTTCTTT; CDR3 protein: CASSADSPHKNTEAFF
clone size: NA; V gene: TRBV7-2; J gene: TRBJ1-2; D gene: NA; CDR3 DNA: TGTGCCAGCAGCTTAGGAGGGGCCTACTATGGCTACACCTTC; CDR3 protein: CASSLGGAYYGYTF
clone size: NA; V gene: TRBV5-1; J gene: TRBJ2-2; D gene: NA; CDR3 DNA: TGCGCCAGCAGCTTTGACCAACGGGGTAGCGTCACCGGGGAGCTGTTTTTT; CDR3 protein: CASSFDQRGSVTGELFF
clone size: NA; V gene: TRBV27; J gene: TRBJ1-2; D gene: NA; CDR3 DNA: TGTGCCAGCAGCCTCCAACAGGGTCTTGGGAACTATGGCTACACCTTC; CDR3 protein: CASSLQQGLGNYGYTF
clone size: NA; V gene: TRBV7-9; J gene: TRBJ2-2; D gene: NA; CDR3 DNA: TGTGCCAGCAGCCCGGACAGAAACACCGGGGAGCTGTTTTTT; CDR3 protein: CASSPDRNTGELFF
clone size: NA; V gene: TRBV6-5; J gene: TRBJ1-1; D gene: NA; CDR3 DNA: TGTGCCAGCAGTGCGACGTATAAAGCTGAAGCTTTCTTT; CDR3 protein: CASSATYKAEAFF
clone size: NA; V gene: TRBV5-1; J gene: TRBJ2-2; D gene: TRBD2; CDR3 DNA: TGCGCCAGCAGCTCCTCTCTAGCGGGAGTGGGCACCGGGGAGCTGTTTTTT; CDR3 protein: CASSSSLAGVGTGELFF
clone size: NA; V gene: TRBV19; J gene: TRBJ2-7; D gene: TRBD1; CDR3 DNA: TGTGCCAGTAGTTCCGGGACAGGCGGCTCCTACGAGCAGTACTTC; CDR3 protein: CASSSGTGGSYEQYF
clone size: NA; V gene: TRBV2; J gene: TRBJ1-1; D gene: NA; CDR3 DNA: TGTGCCAGCAGTGAAGCAGGTGAAGCTTTCTTT; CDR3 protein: CASSEAGEAFF
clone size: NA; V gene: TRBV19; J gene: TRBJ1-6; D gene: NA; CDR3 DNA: TGTGCCAGTAGTATAGCGTTTCGGGGGAACGGCAATTCACCCCTCCACTTT; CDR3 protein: CASSIAFRGNGNSPLHF
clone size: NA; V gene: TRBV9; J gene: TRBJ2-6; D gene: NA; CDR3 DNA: TGTGCCAGCAGCGTGACCCGGAGGACACAAAGCTCTGGGGCCAACGTCCTGACTTTC; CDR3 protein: CASSVTRRTQSSGANVLTF
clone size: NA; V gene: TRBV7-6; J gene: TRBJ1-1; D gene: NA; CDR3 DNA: TGTGCCAGCAGCTTAGAGGGTGCGGACACTGAAGCTTTCTTT; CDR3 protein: CASSLEGADTEAFF
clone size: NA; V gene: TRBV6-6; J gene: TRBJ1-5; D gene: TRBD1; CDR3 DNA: TGTGCCAGTGAGACAGGGAACAATCAGCCCCAGCATTTT; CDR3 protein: CASETGNNQPQHF
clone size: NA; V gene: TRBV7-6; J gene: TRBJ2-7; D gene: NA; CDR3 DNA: TGTGCCAGCAGTCTTTTCGCGTCGAGCTCCTACGAGCAGTACTTC; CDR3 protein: CASSLFASSSYEQYF
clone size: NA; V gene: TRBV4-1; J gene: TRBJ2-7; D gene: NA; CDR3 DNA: TGCGCCAGCAGCCTGTTTAGGGGGGTTTCCTACGAGCAGTACTTC; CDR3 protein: CASSLFRGVSYEQYF
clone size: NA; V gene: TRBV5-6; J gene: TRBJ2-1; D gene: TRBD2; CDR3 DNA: TGTGCCAGCAGCTTGACTAGCGGGGGGGCCGGTGATGAGCAGTTCTTC; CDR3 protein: CASSLTSGGAGDEQFF
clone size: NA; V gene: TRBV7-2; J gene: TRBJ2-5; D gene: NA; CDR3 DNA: TGTGCCAGCAGCTTATTGTTAGGGGCCCAGTACTTC; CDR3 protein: CASSLLLGAQYF
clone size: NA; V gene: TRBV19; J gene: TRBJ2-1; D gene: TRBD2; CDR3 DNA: TGTGCCAGTATCAGCGGGGATCGGGACAATGAGCAGTTCTTC; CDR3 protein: CASISGDRDNEQFF
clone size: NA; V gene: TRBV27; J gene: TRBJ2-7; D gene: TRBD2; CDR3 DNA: TGTGCCAGCAGTTCCTGGACTAGAAGCTACGAGCAGTACTTC; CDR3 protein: CASSSWTRSYEQYF
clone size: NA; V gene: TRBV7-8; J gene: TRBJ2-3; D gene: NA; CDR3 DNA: TGTGCCAGCAGCTCCGGCCGGAGGGATACGCAGTATTTT; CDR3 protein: CASSSGRRDTQYF
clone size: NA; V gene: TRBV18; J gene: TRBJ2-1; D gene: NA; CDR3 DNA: TGTGCCAGCTCACCCGGGTTTACCGGCAATGAGCAGTTCTTC; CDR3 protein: CASSPGFTGNEQFF
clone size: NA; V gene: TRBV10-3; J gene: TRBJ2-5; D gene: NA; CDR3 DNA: TGTGCCATCAGTTCCAGTGGGTCCGGCCGAGGGGAGGAGACCCAGTACTTC; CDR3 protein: CAISSSGSGRGEETQYF
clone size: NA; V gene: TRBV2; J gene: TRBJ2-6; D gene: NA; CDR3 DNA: TGTGCCAGCTGCCTCCGGTGGGACAACCTCCCGTCCGGGGCCAACGTCCTGACTTTC; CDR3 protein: CASCLRWDNLPSGANVLTF
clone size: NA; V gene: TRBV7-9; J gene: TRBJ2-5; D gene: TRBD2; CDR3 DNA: TGTGCCAGCAGCTCTTTTAGCGGGGGGGCCGGAGAGACCCAGTACTTC; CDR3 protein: CASSSFSGGAGETQYF
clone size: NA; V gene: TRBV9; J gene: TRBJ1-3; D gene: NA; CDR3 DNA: TGTGCCAGCAGCGCAGCGGGACGGAGCTCTGGAAACACCATATATTTT; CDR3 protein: CASSAAGRSSGNTIYF
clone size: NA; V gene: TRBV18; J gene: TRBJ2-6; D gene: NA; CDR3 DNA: TGTGCCAGCCTACAGGACTTATCCTCTGGGGCCAACGTCCTGACTTTC; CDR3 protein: CASLQDLSSGANVLTF
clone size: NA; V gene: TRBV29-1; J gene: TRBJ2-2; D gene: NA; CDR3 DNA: TGCAGTGCCGGCGGCCGGTCGAACACCGGGGAGCTGTTTTTT; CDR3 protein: CSAGGRSNTGELFF
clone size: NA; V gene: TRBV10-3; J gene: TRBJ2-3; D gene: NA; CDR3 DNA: TGTGCCATCAGTGACCAACAGGGAGATACGCAGTATTTT; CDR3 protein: CAISDQQGDTQYF
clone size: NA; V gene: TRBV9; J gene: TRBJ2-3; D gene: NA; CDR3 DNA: TGTGCCAGCAGCGTTACCCCGTCCCCCACAGATACGCAGTATTTT; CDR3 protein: CASSVTPSPTDTQYF
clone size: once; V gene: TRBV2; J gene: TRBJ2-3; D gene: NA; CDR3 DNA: TGTGCCAGCCCAAGATCAGAGAGCACAGATACGCAGTATTTT; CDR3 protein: CASPRSESTDTQYF
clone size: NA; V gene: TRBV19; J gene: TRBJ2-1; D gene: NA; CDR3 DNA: TGTGCCAGTCGACCGGGGCGTCGGAATTCCCGATATGAGCAGTTCTTC; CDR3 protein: CASRPGRRNSRYEQFF
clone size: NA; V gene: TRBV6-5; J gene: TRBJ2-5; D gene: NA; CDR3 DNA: TGTGCCAGCAGTCCCGAAGTTAGACAGGCGGGGACCCAGTACTTC; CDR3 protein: CASSPEVRQAGTQYF
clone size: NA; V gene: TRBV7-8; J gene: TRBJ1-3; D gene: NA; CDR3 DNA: TGTGCCAGCAGCTTAGCGGAGGGAAACACCATATATTTT; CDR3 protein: CASSLAEGNTIYF
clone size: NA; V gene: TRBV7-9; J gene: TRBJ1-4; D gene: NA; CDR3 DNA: TGTGCCAGCAGCTTACTTGGAGGGACTAATGAAAAACTGTTTTTT; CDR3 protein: CASSLLGGTNEKLFF
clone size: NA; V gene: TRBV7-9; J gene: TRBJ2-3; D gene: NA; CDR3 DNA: TGTGCCAGCAGCTTAGGACTAGCGCAGTATTTT; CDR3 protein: CASSLGLAQYF
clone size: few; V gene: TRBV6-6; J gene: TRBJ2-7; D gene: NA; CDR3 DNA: TGTGCCAGCAGTTACGGGCTAGAAAGAGGCGAGCAGTACTTC; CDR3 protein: CASSYGLERGEQYF
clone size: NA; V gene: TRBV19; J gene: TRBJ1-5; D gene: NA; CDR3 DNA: TGTGCCAGTAGTGAGAGTGGGCCGCAGCCCCAGCATTTT; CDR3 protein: CASSESGPQPQHF
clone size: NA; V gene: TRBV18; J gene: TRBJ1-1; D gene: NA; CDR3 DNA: TGTGCCAGCTCACCATCGGACAGCAACACTGAAGCTTTCTTT; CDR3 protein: CASSPSDSNTEAFF
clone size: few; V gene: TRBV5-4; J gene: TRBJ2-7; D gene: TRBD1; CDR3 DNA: TGTGCCAGCAGCAAAGGCCCGGGACAGGACTCCTACGAGCAGTACTTC; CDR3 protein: CASSKGPGQDSYEQYF
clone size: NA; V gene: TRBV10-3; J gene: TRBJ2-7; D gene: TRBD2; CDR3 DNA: TGTGCCATCAGTGAGTCGACTAGCGGACGACCCTACGAGCAGTACTTC; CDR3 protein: CAISESTSGRPYEQYF
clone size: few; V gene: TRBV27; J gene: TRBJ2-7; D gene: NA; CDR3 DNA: TGTGCCAGCAATAGTTTGGGGGCGCAGTACTTC; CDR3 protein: CASNSLGAQYF
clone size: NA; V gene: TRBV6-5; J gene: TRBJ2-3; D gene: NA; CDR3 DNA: TGTGCCAGCAGTTACTCGCGCGGGGCAGATACGCAGTATTTT; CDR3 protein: CASSYSRGADTQYF
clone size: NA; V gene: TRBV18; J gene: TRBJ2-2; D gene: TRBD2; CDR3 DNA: TGTGCCAGCTCACCCCCCTCTCGAGCGGGGGACGGGGAGCTGTTTTTT; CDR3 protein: CASSPPSRAGDGELFF
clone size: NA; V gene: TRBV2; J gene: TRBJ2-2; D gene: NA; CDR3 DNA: TGTGCCAGCAGGGGTTCTACAGGGGAGGCCGGGGAGCTGTTTTTT; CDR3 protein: CASRGSTGEAGELFF
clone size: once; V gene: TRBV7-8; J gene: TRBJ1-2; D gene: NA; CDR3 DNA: TGTGCCAGCAGTTTACTGCAGGAGCCCAACTATGGCTACACCTTC; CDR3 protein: CASSLLQEPNYGYTF
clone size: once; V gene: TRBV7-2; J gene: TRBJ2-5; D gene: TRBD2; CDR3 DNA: TGTGCCAGCAGCGAATTCCCCGGGGCCCGCGGGAGCCATCAGGGCCAGTACTTC; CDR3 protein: CASSEFPGARGSHQGQYF
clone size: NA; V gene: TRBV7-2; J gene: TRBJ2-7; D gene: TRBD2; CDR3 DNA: TGTGCCAGCAGCTTGGGCGGGAGAGCCTACGAGCAGTACTTC; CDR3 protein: CASSLGGRAYEQYF
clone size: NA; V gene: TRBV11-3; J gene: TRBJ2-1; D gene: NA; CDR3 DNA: TGTGCCAGCAGCTTAGGGATTAGCAATGAGCAGTTCTTC; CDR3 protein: CASSLGISNEQFF
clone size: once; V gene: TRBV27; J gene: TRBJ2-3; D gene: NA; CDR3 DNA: TGTGCCAGCACGAGACGCGCCGGGGCCTTATATAGCACAGATACGCAGTATTTT; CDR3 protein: CASTRRAGALYSTDTQYF
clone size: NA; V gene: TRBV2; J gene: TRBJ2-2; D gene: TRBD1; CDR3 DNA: TGTGCCAGCAGTGTTCGACAGGGTAGCACCGGGGAGCTGTTTTTT; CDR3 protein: CASSVRQGSTGELFF
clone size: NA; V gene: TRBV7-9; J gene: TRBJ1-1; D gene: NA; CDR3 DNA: TGTGCCAGCAGCTTTCACAGGGATACTGAAGCTTTCTTT; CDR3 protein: CASSFHRDTEAFF
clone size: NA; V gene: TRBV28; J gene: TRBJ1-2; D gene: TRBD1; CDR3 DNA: TGTGCCAGCAAGGGGGGACAGGTGTATGGCTACACCTTC; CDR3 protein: CASKGGQVYGYTF
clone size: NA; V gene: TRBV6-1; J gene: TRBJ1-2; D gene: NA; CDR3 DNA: TGTGCCAGCAGTGAGATGGGGCTCAGCTATGGCTACACCTTC; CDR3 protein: CASSEMGLSYGYTF
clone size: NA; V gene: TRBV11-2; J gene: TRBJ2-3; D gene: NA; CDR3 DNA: TGTGCCAGCAGCTCCGCTGGGGCACTCACAGATACGCAGTATTTT; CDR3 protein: CASSSAGALTDTQYF